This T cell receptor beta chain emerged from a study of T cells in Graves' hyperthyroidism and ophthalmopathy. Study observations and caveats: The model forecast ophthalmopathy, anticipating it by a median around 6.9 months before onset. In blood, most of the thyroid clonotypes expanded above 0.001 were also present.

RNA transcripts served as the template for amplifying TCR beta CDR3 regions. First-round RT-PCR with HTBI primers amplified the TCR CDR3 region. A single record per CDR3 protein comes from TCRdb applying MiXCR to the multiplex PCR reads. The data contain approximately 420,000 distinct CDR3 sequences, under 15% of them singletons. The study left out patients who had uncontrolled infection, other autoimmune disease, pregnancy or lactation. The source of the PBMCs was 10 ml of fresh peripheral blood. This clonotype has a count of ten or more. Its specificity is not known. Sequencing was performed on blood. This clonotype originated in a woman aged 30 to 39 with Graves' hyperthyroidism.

CDR3 sequence: CASSLDPEVVAFF. In nucleotides, the CDR3 is TGTGCCAGCAGCTTAGATCCGGAGGTCGTGGCTTTCTTT. The rearrangement uses TRBV11-2 and TRBJ1-1; no reliable D call. Germline CDR1 SGHAT, CDR2 FQNNGV. This CDR3 has 13 amino acids. V was pared by 0 bases and J by 11 bases, with 13 bases between. Supplemented by reference TRBV11-2 and TRBJ1-1, the full variable domain reads EAGVAQSPRYKIIEKRQSVAFWCNPISGHATLYWYQQILGQGPKLLIQFQNNGVVDDSQLPKDRFSAERLKGVDSTLKIQPAKLEDSAVYLCASSLDPEVVAFFGQGTRLTVV.